The 17 T cell receptor beta chains below all came from one sample that was sequenced in a study of persistence of HIV-infected CD4 T cells. Antigen specificity for these receptors is unknown. The libraries were made with immunoSEQ version 4 in survey mode. Clones were read by immunoSEQ multiplex PCR, and TCRdb kept only the in-frame ones, dropping some. The sample holds just under 65,000 clones, roughly 75% seen once. Overlapping HIV-1 Gag 15-mer peptides at about 1 ug per peptide per mL were used. Sorted nonresponding memory CD4+ T cells were CD40L-negative, CD69-negative, CD45RO-high. Source: CD4+ T cells sorted from PBMCs after roughly 18-hour stimulation, taken from a patient who received antiretroviral therapy. Receptor source: an adult man with HIV who was CMV-seropositive.

This clone was observed a single time. CDR3: CASSDAGPLRAYEQYF. The CDR3 nucleotides are TGTGCCAGCAGTGACGCGGGCCCCCTGAGGGCCTACGAGCAGTACTTC. The chain links TRBV25-1 to TRBJ2-7, with D perhaps TRBD2 (5 bases). V was clipped by 3 bases and J by 2 bases, with 17 bases between them. Germline-derived CDR1 and CDR2 are MGHDK and SYGVNS. The CDR3 sequence is 16 residues long.

The chain combines TRBV6-5 with TRBJ2-7; 8 nucleotides agree with TRBD2. This CDR3 has 15 residues. J was trimmed by 1 base and V by 6 bases; bases with no gene match: 8. Germline lookup yields CDR1 MNHEY and CDR2 SVGAGI. Here the CDR3 DNA reads TGTGCCAGCAGCCCCAGCGGGGGCGCTTCCTACGAGCAGTACTTC. Translating gives CASSPSGGASYEQYF.

The V call is TRBV19, the J call TRBJ1-1; the D is unclear. The V and J ends lost 3 bases and 5 bases respectively, with 10 bases between them. The CDR3 is 13 amino acids. The germline V gene has CDR1 LNHDA and CDR2 SQIVND (reference sequence). Written as DNA, the CDR3 is TGTGCCAGTAGTATGCGATCCCAAACTGAAGCTTTCTTT. Translated: CASSMRSQTEAFF.

The chain is built from TRBV11-3 and TRBJ1-5; 9 bases agree with TRBD1. From germline, CDR1 is SGHNT and CDR2 YENEEA. This CDR3 region has 15 residues. V shed 1 base and J 6 bases; nucleotides not matched to a gene: 4. The CDR3 bases are TGTGCCAGCAGCTTAGGGGACAGGGTAACTCAGCCCCAGCATTTT. Encoded protein: CASSLGDRVTQPQHF.

The chain joins TRBV29-1 to TRBJ1-1; D gene ambiguous. The CDR3 consists of 12 residues. CDR1 is SQVTM and CDR2 is ANQGSEA in the germline V gene. Deletions cut 6 bases from V and 1 base from J, with 9 bases between. CDR3 nucleotides: TGCAGCGTCCAAGTCGGGAACACTGAAGCTTTCTTT. Translation: CSVQVGNTEAFF. Complete variable domain (other parts from reference TRBV29-1 and TRBJ1-1): SAVISQKPSRDICQRGTSLTIQCQVDSQVTMMFWYRQQPGQSLTLIATANQGSEATYESGFVIDKFPISRPNLTFSTLTVSNMSPEDSSIYLCSVQVGNTEAFFGQGTRLTVV.

The chain uses TRBV12-3 or TRBV12-4 and TRBJ2-7; D tentatively reads TRBD1 or TRBD2 (5 bases each). V gave up 1 base and J gave up 11 bases, with 9 bases separating them. CDR3 size: 11 residues. CDR3 loop: CASSLGGREYF. The CDR3 nucleotides are TGTGCCAGCAGTTTAGGGGGACGGGAGTACTTC.

V is TRBV5-5 and J is TRBJ1-1, with 12 positions matching TRBD1. CDR3 length: 16 residues. The germline gives CDR1 SGHKS, CDR2 YYEKEE (reference sequence). V gave up 4 bases and J gave up 4 bases; unmatched junction bases: 8. CDR3 DNA: TGTGCCAGCAGCACCCGGGGACAGGGGGCTAGCACTGAAGCTTTCTTT. It encodes CASSTRGQGASTEAFF. Full variable domain (remainder filled in from reference TRBV5-5 and TRBJ1-1): DAGVTQSPTHLIKTRGQQVTLRCSPISGHKSVSWYQQVLGQGPQFIFQYYEKEERGRGNFPDRFSARQFPNYSSELNVNALLLGDSALYLCASSTRGQGASTEAFFGQGTRLTVV.

The J gene is TRBJ1-1, the V gene TRBV6-5; D gene ambiguous. The CDR3 has 14 amino acids. Germline lookup yields CDR1 MNHEY and CDR2 SVGAGI. Trimming removed 8 bases at V and 5 bases at J, with 18 bases between. CDR3 region: CASAPGPQGTEAFF. As DNA, the CDR3 is TGTGCCAGCGCCCCCGGCCCTCAAGGAACTGAAGCTTTCTTT.

J is TRBJ1-1 and V is TRBV7-3, with D unresolved. The CDR3 has 13 amino acids. The germline gives CDR1 SGHTA, CDR2 FQGTGA. V dropped 2 bases and J dropped 5 bases, with 9 bases sitting between them. CDR3 amino acids: CASSLDWTTEAFF. The CDR3 DNA reads TGTGCCAGCAGCTTAGATTGGACTACTGAAGCTTTCTTT.

The chain uses TRBV19 and TRBJ1-1; the D is unclear. The V and J ends lost 3 bases and 0 bases respectively, with 8 bases between them. The germline V gene has CDR1 LNHDA and CDR2 SQIVND (reference sequence). The CDR3 length is 14 residues. In DNA form, the CDR3 reads TGTGCCAGTAGTATCGGCCGGTTGAACACTGAAGCTTTCTTT. Residues: CASSIGRLNTEAFF.

The chain recombines TRBV4-2 with TRBJ2-3; the match to TRBD2 covers 11 bases. J lost 0 bases, V lost 3 bases, and 8 bases had no gene match. The CDR3 loop spans 18 amino acids. Germline V CDR1 and CDR2: LGHNA, YNFKEQ. CDR3 sequence: CASSQGRLAGISTDTQYF. CDR3 coding DNA: TGTGCCAGCAGCCAGGGCCGACTAGCGGGGATTAGCACAGATACGCAGTATTTT.

The CDR3 sequence: CSAPAADTQYF. The CDR3, as DNA: TGCAGTGCCCCTGCAGCAGATACGCAGTATTTT. The chain employs TRBV20-1 and TRBJ2-3; D is unclear. Between the trimmed V and J ends, which lost 6 bases and 4 bases, there was a span of 8 bases. Germline V gene data show CDR1 as DFQATT and CDR2 as SNEGSKA (reference sequence). This CDR3 is built from 11 residues.

The genes are TRBV6-5 and TRBJ1-4; TRBD1 matches at 11 bases. The CDR3 is made up of 15 amino acids. The J segment lost 5 bases and the V segment lost 6 bases, leaving 5 bases of the junction unmatched. Germline V gives CDR1 MNHEY, CDR2 SVGAGI. The CDR3 here is CASSADRGPNEKLFF. As DNA, the CDR3 is TGTGCCAGCAGCGCGGACAGGGGGCCGAATGAAAAACTGTTTTTT.

The chain combines TRBV2 with TRBJ2-7; 7 nucleotides align to TRBD1. After removal of 5 bases from V and 3 bases from J, the junction contained 16 bases not matched to a gene. This CDR3 region has 17 residues. Germline V gene sequence: CDR1 SNHLY, CDR2 FYNNEI. CDR3 amino acids: CASSLKDRATSHYEQYF. Written as DNA, the CDR3 is TGTGCCAGCAGTTTGAAAGACAGGGCGACATCCCACTACGAGCAGTACTTC.

J is TRBJ1-2 and V is TRBV28; D uncertain. With 6 bases removed from V and 2 bases from J, the gap between germline ends came to 7 bases. This CDR3 region has 12 residues. Germline CDR1 MDHEN, CDR2 SYDVKM. CDR3: CASREGNYGYTF. The CDR3 nucleotides are TGTGCCAGCAGGGAGGGCAACTATGGCTACACCTTC.

This clone showed up just once. The rearrangement links TRBV21-1 to TRBJ1-1; TRBD1, as called in the table, went unchecked against the DNA. TRBV21-1 is assigned pseudogene status. The CDR3 extends over 14 amino acids. DNA of the CDR3: TGTGCCAGCAGCCCCAAGGGGTGTTACACTGAAGCTTTCTTT. Protein sequence: CASSPKGCYTEAFF.

The chain couples TRBV19 to TRBJ1-1; 12 positions agree with TRBD1. Trimming took 6 bases from V and 4 from J; bases not matched to a gene: 3. The CDR3 is 14 residues long. Germline CDR1 reads LNHDA; CDR2 reads SQIVND (reference sequence). The CDR3 region has the DNA TGTGCCAGTAGGCGGGACAGGGGGCTCACTGAAGCTTTCTTT. Its translation: CASRRDRGLTEAFF.